This section outlines one T cell receptor (beta chain) sequence together with its context. The antigen is not known. This entry belongs to a study of vaccination effects on CD4 cells after COVID-19. Trimming cost V 4 bases and J 6 bases, with 10 bases left between them. Germline V gene sequence: CDR1 SGHRS, CDR2 YFSETQ. The CDR3 runs to 12 residues. Only in-frame clones appear in the TCRdb table, and some are missing; sequencing was by immunoSEQ multiplex PCR. The data show about 16,000 clones, around 70% seen once. Sequencing followed a ViraFEST assay step that expanded antigen-specific CD4+ T cells with viral peptide pools. A roughly 10-day culture period preceded the isolation of CD4+ T cells. Participants received two doses of either the BNT162b2 or mRNA-1273 vaccine. IL-2 at 10 IU/ml and peptides at about 9.2 ug/ml were added to cultured PBMC, about 1.8 million per well.

The chain is built from TRBV5-1 and TRBJ1-2; D is perhaps TRBD1 (5 bases). The source was CD4+ T cells from PBMCs cultured with SARS-CoV-2 spike peptides, collected after COVID-19 vaccination. The receptor was isolated from a human donor who received a COVID-19 vaccine. CDR3 residues: CASSVGGDGYTF. The CDR3, as DNA: TGCGCCAGCAGCGTTGGGGGAGATGGCTACACCTTC.